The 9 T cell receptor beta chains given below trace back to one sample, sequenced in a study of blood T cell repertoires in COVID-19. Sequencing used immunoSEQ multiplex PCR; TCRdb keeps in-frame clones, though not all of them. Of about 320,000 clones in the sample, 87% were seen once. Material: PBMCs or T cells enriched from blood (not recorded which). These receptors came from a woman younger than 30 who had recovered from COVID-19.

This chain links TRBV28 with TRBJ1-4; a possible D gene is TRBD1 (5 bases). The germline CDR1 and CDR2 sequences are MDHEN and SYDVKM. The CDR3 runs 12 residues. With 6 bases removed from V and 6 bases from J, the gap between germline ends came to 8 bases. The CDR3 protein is CASSSGHEKLFF. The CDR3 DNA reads TGTGCCAGCAGCTCAGGGCATGAAAAACTGTTTTTT.

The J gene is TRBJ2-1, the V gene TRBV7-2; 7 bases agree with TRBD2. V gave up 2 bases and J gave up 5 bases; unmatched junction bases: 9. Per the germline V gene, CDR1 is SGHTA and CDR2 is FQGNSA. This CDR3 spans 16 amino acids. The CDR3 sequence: CASSLSTAGENNEQFF. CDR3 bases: TGTGCCAGCAGCTTAAGTACGGCGGGGGAAAACAATGAGCAGTTCTTC.

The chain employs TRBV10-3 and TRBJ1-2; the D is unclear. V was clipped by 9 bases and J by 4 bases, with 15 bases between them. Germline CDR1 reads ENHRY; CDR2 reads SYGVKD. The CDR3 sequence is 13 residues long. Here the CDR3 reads CAILSREAYGYTF. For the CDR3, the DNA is TGTGCCATACTTTCTCGGGAAGCCTATGGCTACACCTTC.

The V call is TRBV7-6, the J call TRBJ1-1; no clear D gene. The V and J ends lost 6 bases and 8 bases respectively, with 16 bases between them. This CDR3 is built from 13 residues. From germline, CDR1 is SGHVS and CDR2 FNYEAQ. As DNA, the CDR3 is TGTGCCAGCAGTCCCGGGCTGGGGAGGGAAGCTTTCTTT. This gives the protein CASSPGLGREAFF.

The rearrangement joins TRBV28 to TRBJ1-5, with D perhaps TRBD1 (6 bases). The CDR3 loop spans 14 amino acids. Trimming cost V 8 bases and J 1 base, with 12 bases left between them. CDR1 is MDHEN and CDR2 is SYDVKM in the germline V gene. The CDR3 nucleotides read TGTGCCAGCGGCGCAGGGACAAGCAATCAGCCCCAGCATTTT. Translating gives CASGAGTSNQPQHF.

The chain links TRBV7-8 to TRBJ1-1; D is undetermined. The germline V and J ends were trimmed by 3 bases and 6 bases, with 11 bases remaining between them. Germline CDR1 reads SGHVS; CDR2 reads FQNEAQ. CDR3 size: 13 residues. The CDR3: CASSLSMSAEAFF. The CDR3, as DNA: TGTGCCAGCAGCTTGTCGATGAGCGCTGAAGCTTTCTTT.

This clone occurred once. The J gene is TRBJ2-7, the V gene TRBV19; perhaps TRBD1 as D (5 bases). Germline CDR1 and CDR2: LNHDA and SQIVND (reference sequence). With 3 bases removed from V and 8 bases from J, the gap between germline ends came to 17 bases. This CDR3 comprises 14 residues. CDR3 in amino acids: CASSIQGVNPQQYF. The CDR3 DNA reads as TGTGCCAGTAGTATTCAGGGCGTCAATCCCCAGCAGTACTTC.

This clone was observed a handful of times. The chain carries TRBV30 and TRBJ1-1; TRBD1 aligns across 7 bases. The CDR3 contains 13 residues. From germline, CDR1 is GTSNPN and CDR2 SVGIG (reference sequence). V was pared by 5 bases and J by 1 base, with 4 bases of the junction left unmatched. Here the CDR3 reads CAWGRDRNTEAFF. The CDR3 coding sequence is TGTGCCTGGGGCCGGGACAGGAACACTGAAGCTTTCTTT.

CDR3 in amino acids: CASSPEGGVRNYGYTF. The CDR3 DNA follows: TGTGCCAGCAGCCCCGAAGGGGGGGTCCGTAACTATGGCTACACCTTC. J is TRBJ1-2 and V is TRBV4-2; tentative D call: TRBD1 (6 bases). Deletions cut 4 bases from V and 1 base from J, with 16 bases between. Germline lookup yields CDR1 LGHNA and CDR2 YNFKEQ. The CDR3 spans 16 residues.